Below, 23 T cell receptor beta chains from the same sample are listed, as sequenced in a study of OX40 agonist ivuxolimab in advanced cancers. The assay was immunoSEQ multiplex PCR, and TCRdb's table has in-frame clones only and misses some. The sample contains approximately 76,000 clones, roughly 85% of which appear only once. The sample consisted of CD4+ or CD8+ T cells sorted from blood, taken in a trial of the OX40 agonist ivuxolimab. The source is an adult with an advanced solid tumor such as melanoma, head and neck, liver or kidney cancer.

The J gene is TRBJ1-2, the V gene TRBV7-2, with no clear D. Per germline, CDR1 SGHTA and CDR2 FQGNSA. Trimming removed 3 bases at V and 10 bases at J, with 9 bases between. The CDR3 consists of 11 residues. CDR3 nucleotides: TGTGCCAGCAGCTTGGGAAGAAACTACACCTTC. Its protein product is CASSLGRNYTF. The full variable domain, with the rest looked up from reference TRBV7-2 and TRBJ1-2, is GAGVSQSPSNKVTEKGKDVELRCDPISGHTALYWYRQSLGQGLEFLIYFQGNSAPDKSGLPSDRFSAERTGGSVSTLTIQRTQQEDSAVYLCASSLGRNYTFGSGTRLTVV.

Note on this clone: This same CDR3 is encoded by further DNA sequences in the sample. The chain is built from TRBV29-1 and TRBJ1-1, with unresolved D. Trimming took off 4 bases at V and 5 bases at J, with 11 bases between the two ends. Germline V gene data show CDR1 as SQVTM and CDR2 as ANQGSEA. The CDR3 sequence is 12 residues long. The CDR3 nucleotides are TGCAGCGTTGCAACGGGCGGTACTGAAGCTTTCTTT. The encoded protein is CSVATGGTEAFF.

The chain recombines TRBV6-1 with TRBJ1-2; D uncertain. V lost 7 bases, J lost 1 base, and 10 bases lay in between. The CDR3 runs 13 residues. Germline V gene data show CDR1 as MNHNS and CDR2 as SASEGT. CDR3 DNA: TGTGCCAGCACGGAAGGAGTTAACTATGGCTACACCTTC. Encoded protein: CASTEGVNYGYTF.

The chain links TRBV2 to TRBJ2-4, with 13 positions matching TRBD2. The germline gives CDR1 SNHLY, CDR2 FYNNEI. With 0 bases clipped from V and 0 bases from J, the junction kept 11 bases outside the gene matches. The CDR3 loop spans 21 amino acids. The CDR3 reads CASSEAGGLAGTPIAKNIQYF. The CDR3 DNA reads TGTGCCAGCAGTGAAGCTGGGGGACTAGCGGGGACCCCCATAGCCAAAAACATTCAGTACTTC.

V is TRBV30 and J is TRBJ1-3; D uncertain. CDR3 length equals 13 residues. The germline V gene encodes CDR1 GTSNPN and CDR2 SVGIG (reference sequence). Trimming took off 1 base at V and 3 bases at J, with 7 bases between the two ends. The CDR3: CAWSAVLGNTIYF. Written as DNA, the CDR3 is TGTGCCTGGAGTGCCGTACTTGGAAACACCATATATTTT.

In DNA form, the CDR3 reads TGTGCCAGCAGTTATTCCGGGACAGGTTTTGTCGAGCAGTACTTC. Protein: CASSYSGTGFVEQYF. The chain recombines TRBV6-5 with TRBJ2-7, with 8 bases matching TRBD1. This CDR3 region has 15 residues. Germline V gene lookup returns CDR1 MNHEY and CDR2 SVGAGI. Trimming cost V 3 bases and J 6 bases; bases outside gene matches: 10.

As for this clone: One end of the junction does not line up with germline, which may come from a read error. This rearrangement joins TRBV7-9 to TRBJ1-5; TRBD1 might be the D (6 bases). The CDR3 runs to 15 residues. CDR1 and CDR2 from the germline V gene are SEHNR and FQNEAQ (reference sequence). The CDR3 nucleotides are TGTGCCAGCAGCATAGCCTCGGGGGCCAATCAGCCCCAGCATTTT. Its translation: CASSIASGANQPQHF.

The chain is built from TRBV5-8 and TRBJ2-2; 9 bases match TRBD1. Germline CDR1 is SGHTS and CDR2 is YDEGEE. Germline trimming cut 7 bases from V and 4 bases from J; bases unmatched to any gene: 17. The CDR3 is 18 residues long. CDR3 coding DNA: TGTGCCAGCCCCCTACAGACAGGGGGAAGTATTAGCACCGGGGAGCTGTTTTTT. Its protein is CASPLQTGGSISTGELFF.

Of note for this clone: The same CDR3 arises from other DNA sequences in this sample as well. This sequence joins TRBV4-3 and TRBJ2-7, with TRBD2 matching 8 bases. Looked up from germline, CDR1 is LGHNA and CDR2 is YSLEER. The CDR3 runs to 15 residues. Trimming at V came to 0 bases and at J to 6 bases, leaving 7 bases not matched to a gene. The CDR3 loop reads CASSQDSGTRGEQYF. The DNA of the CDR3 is TGCGCCAGCAGCCAAGATTCTGGGACTAGAGGCGAGCAGTACTTC.

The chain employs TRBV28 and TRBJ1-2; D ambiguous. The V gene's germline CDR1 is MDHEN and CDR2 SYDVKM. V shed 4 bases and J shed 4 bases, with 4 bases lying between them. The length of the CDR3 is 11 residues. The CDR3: CASSSSYGYTF. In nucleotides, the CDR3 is TGTGCCAGCAGTTCCTCCTATGGCTACACCTTC.

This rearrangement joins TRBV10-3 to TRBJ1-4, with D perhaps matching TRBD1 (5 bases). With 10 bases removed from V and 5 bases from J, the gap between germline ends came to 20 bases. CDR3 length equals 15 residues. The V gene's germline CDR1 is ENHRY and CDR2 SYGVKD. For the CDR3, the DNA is TGTGCCACCAAGGGGAATGGGGAAGGGAATGAAAAACTGTTTTTT. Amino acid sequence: CATKGNGEGNEKLFF.

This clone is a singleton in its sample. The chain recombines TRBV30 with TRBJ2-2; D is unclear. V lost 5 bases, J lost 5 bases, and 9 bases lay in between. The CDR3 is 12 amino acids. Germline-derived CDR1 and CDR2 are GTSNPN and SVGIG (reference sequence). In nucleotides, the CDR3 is TGTGCCTGGGACGAGTGGACCGGGGAGCTGTTTTTT. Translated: CAWDEWTGELFF.

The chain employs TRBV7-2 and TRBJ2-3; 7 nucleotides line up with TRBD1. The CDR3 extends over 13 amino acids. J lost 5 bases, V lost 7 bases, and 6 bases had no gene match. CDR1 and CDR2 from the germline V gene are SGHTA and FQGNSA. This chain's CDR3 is CASKLGGGDTQYF. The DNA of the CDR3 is TGTGCCAGCAAACTAGGGGGCGGAGATACGCAGTATTTT.

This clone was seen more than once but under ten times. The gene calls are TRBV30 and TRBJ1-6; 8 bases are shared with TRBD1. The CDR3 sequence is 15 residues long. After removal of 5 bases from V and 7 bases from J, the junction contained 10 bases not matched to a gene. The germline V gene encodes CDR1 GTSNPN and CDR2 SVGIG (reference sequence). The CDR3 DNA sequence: TGTGCCTGGGGACCAGGACAGGGAGGAAATTCACCCCTCCACTTT. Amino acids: CAWGPGQGGNSPLHF.

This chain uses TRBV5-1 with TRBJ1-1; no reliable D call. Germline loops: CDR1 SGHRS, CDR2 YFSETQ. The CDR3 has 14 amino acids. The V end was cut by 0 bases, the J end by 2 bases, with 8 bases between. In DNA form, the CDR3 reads TGCGCCAGCAGCTTGGGGTCGGCCAACACTGAAGCTTTCTTT. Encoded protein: CASSLGSANTEAFF.

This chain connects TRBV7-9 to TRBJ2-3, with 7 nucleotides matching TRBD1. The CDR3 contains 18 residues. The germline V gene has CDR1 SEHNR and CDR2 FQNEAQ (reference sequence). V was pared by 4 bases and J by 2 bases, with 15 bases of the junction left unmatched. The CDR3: CASSSGVSTGTLTDTQYF. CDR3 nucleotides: TGTGCCAGCAGCTCCGGAGTATCGACAGGGACCCTCACAGATACGCAGTATTTT.

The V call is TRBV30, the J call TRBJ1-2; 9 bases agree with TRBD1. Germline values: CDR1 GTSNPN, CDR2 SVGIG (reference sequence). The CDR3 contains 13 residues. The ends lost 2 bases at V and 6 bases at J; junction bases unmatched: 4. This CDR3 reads CAWSQGQGDGYTF. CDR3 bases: TGTGCCTGGAGTCAGGGACAGGGCGATGGCTACACCTTC.

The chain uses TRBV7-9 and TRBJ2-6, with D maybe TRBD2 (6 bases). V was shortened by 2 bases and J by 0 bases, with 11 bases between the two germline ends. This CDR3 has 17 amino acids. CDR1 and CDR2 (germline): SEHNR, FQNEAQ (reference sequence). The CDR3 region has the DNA TGTGCCAGCAGCTTAAGTATGGGAGGCTCTGGGGCCAACGTCCTGACTTTC. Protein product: CASSLSMGGSGANVLTF.

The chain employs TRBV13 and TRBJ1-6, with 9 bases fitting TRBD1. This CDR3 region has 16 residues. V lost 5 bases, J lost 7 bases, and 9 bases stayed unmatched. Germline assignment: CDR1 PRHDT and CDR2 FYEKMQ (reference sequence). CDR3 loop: CASSRRDRVPNSPLHF. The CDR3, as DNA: TGTGCCAGCAGCCGTCGGGACAGGGTACCAAATTCACCCCTCCACTTT. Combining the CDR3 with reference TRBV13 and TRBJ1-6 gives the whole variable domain AAGVIQSPRHLIKEKRETATLKCYPIPRHDTVYWYQQGPGQDPQFLISFYEKMQSDKGSIPDRFSAQQFSDYHSELNMSSLELGDSALYFCASSRRDRVPNSPLHFGNGTRLTVT.

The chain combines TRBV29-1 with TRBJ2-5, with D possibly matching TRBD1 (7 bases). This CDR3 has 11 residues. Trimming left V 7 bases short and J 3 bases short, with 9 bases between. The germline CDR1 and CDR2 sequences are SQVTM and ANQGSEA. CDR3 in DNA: TGCAGCGGCGGGACAGAAGAGACCCAGTACTTC. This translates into CSGGTEETQYF.

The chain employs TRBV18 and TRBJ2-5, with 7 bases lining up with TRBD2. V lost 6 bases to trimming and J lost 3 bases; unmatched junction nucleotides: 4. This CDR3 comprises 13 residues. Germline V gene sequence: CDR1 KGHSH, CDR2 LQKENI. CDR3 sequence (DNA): TGTGCCAGCTCCGGGGGGAGAGAAGAGACCCAGTACTTC. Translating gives CASSGGREETQYF. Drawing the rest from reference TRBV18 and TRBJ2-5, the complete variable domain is NAGVMQNPRHLVRRRGQEARLRCSPMKGHSHVYWYRQLPEEGLKFMVYLQKENIIDESGMPKERFSAEFPKEGPSILRIQQVVRGDSAAYFCASSGGREETQYFGPGTRLLVL.

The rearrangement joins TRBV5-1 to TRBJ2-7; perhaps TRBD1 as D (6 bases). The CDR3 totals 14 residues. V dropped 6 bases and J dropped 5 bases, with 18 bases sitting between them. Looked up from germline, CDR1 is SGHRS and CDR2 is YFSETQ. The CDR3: CASMENRAPHEQYF. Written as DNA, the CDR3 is TGCGCCAGCATGGAGAACAGGGCCCCTCACGAGCAGTACTTC. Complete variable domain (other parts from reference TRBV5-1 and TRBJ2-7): KAGVTQTPRYLIKTRGQQVTLSCSPISGHRSVSWYQQTPGQGLQFLFEYFSETQRNKGNFPGRFSGRQFSNSRSEMNVSTLELGDSALYLCASMENRAPHEQYFGPGTRLTVT.

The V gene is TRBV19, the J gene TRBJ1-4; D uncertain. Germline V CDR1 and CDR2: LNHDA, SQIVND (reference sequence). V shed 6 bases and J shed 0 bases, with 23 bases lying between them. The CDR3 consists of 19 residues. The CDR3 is CASRDPSFKVRSTNEKLFF. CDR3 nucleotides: TGTGCCAGTAGGGACCCGTCTTTTAAGGTCCGCTCAACTAATGAAAAACTGTTTTTT.